Listed here are 25 T cell receptor beta chains from one sample, sequenced in a study of CD8 T cells in Susac syndrome. An amount of RNA that ranged from about 0.45 to 1 ug was reverse transcribed with random hexamers. In TCRdb, the immunoSEQ multiplex PCR reads were re-called with MiXCR into one record per CDR3 protein. The repertoire holds some 160,000 distinct CDR3 sequences, with 90% to 95% as singletons. Material: CD4+ T cells from PBMCs. These TCRs come from a human donor in good health.

This rearrangement joins TRBV2 to TRBJ2-1, with D perhaps assigned TRBD1 or TRBD2 (5 bases each). Trimming took off 8 bases at V and 7 bases at J, with 18 bases between the two ends. The CDR3 extends over 14 amino acids. CDR1 and CDR2 from the germline V gene are SNHLY and FYNNEI. In DNA, the CDR3 is TGTGCCAGCGGGGCGGTGCGTAGAGGGAATGAGCAGTTCTTC. Translated: CASGAVRRGNEQFF.

The chain joins TRBV2 to TRBJ2-5, with a possible D match to TRBD2 (5 bases). The CDR3 has 15 amino acids. CDR1 and CDR2 (germline): SNHLY, FYNNEI. Trimming removed 4 bases from V and 2 bases from J, with 14 bases in between. CDR3 nucleotides: TGTGCCAGCAGTGGGGTGGGCGGGTTGCAAGAGACCCAGTACTTC. This gives the protein CASSGVGGLQETQYF.

The V call is TRBV4-1, the J call TRBJ2-5; the match to TRBD2 covers 9 bases. The ends lost 0 bases at V and 5 bases at J; junction bases unmatched: 10. The CDR3 totals 17 residues. Germline loops: CDR1 MGHRA, CDR2 YSYEKL. CDR3 protein: CASSQEWGGLAGETQYF. In nucleotides, the CDR3 is TGCGCCAGCAGCCAAGAATGGGGGGGACTAGCCGGGGAGACCCAGTACTTC.

This clonotype was seen a few times. This rearrangement joins TRBV6-2 or TRBV6-3 to TRBJ2-3, with 7 bases fitting TRBD2. The V gene end was trimmed by 4 bases and the J gene end by 6 bases; junction bases not matched to a gene: 16. Germline CDR1 is MNHEY and CDR2 is SVGEGT. This CDR3 spans 17 amino acids. CDR3 sequence reads: CASSSRLLATAVDTQYF. In DNA form, the CDR3 reads TGTGCCAGCAGTTCTCGCTTACTAGCGACGGCGGTGGATACGCAGTATTTT.

V and J are TRBV18 and TRBJ1-5; D is unresolved. Per germline, CDR1 KGHSH and CDR2 LQKENI. With 2 bases removed from V and 8 bases from J, the gap between germline ends came to 10 bases. The CDR3 runs 13 residues. CDR3: CASSPTVLEPQHF. Here the CDR3 DNA reads TGTGCCAGCTCACCAACTGTTCTGGAGCCCCAGCATTTT.

V gene TRBV28 combines with J gene TRBJ2-7; TRBD1 agrees at 7 bases. This CDR3 has 13 residues. V shed 6 bases, J shed 6 bases, and the junction held 8 bases outside the gene matches. Germline V CDR1 and CDR2: MDHEN, SYDVKM. The CDR3 loop reads CASRPGTVLEQYF. CDR3 DNA sequence: TGTGCCAGCAGACCCGGGACAGTCCTCGAGCAGTACTTC.

J is TRBJ1-1 and V is TRBV3-1; D is unresolved. Germline-derived CDR1 and CDR2 are LGHDT and YNNKEL (reference sequence). V lost 2 bases and J lost 0, with 1 base in between. This CDR3 is built from 12 residues. The CDR3 coding sequence is TGTGCCAGCAGCCAACTGAACACTGAAGCTTTCTTT. Amino acids: CASSQLNTEAFF.

The V call is TRBV6-2 or TRBV6-3, the J call TRBJ2-1; TRBD1 aligns across 7 bases. CDR1 MNHEY and CDR2 SVGEGT come from the germline V gene. The CDR3 consists of 15 residues. V shed 8 bases and J 6 bases; nucleotides not matched to a gene: 13. The chain's CDR3 is CASGPRAGGRNEQFF. The CDR3 bases are TGTGCCAGCGGGCCCAGGGCAGGGGGTCGCAATGAGCAGTTCTTC.

V is TRBV2 and J is TRBJ2-3; 11 nucleotides line up with TRBD2. The CDR3 is made up of 18 amino acids. The V and J ends lost 5 bases and 5 bases, in that order; junction bases with no gene match: 15. Germline assignment: CDR1 SNHLY and CDR2 FYNNEI. CDR3 bases: TGTGCCAGCAGTAGGGAGGGTATTAGCGGGGGGGCAGTAGATACGCAGTATTTT. Translation gives CASSREGISGGAVDTQYF.

This rearrangement joins TRBV10-2 to TRBJ1-4; the D is unclear. V was cut by 4 bases and J by 0 bases, with 18 bases left in between. CDR3 length: 18 amino acids. CDR1 and CDR2 from the germline V gene are WSHSY and SAAADI. The DNA for the CDR3 is TGCGCCAGCAGTGCCAGTGCAGACTCCGTTACAACTAATGAAAAACTGTTTTTT. Translated, it gives CASSASADSVTTNEKLFF.

The CDR3: CSVVWGISTDTQYF. CDR3 nucleotides: TGCAGCGTTGTATGGGGAATCTCCACAGATACGCAGTATTTT. The V gene is TRBV29-1, the J gene TRBJ2-3; D not resolved. The CDR3 is made up of 14 amino acids. The V gene lost 4 bases and the J gene lost 2 bases, with 13 bases spanning the gap. The germline V gene encodes CDR1 SQVTM and CDR2 ANQGSEA.

This rearrangement joins TRBV7-9 to TRBJ2-6; no clear D gene. Germline CDR1 is SEHNR and CDR2 is FQNEAQ (reference sequence). V shed 2 bases and J shed 1 base, with 12 bases lying between them. This CDR3 is 17 amino acids long. The CDR3 region has the DNA TGTGCCAGCAGCTTAAATAGACCTTCTTCTGGGGCCAACGTCCTGACTTTC. It yields the protein CASSLNRPSSGANVLTF. Using reference TRBV7-9 and TRBJ2-6 for the parts outside the CDR3, the full variable domain is DTGVSQNPRHKITKRGQNVTFRCDPISEHNRLYWYRQTLGQGPEFLTYFQNEAQLEKSRLLSDRFSAERPKGSFSTLEIQRTEQGDSAMYLCASSLNRPSSGANVLTFGAGSRLTVL.

The genes are TRBV7-2 and TRBJ2-3, with 12 positions matching TRBD2. V was clipped by 5 bases and J by 2 bases; unmatched bases: 11. CDR1 and CDR2 (germline): SGHTA, FQGNSA. CDR3 length: 18 residues. The CDR3 DNA reads TGTGCCAGCAGCCCAAACCCCGGACTAGCGGGGTCCACAGATACGCAGTATTTT. This encodes CASSPNPGLAGSTDTQYF.

The rearrangement uses TRBV5-1 and TRBJ2-5, with a tentative D call TRBD2 (5 bases). Trimming took 1 base from V and 7 from J, leaving 17 bases between them. CDR1 SGHRS and CDR2 YFSETQ come from the germline V gene. The CDR3 runs to 15 residues. The CDR3 sequence is CASSLNGPGEGTQYF. The CDR3 nucleotides read TGCGCCAGCAGCTTGAATGGGCCCGGGGAAGGGACCCAGTACTTC.

The V and J genes are TRBV30 and TRBJ1-2, with D maybe TRBD1 (5 bases). Trimming shortened V by 5 bases and J by 4 bases, and 14 bases separated the two germline ends. Germline loops: CDR1 GTSNPN, CDR2 SVGIG (reference sequence). The CDR3 loop spans 13 amino acids. The CDR3 DNA reads as TGTGCCTGGGCCCGACAGTCTCGCTATGGCTACACCTTC. Its translation is CAWARQSRYGYTF.

This rearrangement joins TRBV18 to TRBJ2-2, with TRBD1 as a possible D gene (6 bases). The V and J ends lost 3 bases and 4 bases respectively, with 21 bases between them. In germline, CDR1 is KGHSH, CDR2 LQKENI. The CDR3 extends over 18 amino acids. The CDR3 nucleotides are TGTGCCAGCTCACCCTTCAGACGACAGGCCCCGGGCACCGGGGAGCTGTTTTTT. As protein: CASSPFRRQAPGTGELFF.

The genes are TRBV11-2 and TRBJ2-7; 10 nucleotides line up with TRBD2. Germline V lookup: CDR1 SGHAT, CDR2 FQNNGV. The CDR3 is made up of 16 amino acids. J was trimmed by 2 bases and V by 2 bases; bases with no gene match: 6. In DNA form, the CDR3 reads TGTGCCAGCAGCTTAAGGTTTAGCGGGAGGACCTACGAGCAGTACTTC. Translation: CASSLRFSGRTYEQYF.

This clonotype appeared a single time. The chain recombines TRBV18 with TRBJ2-7; 9 bases fit TRBD2. Germline V gene sequence: CDR1 KGHSH, CDR2 LQKENI. The ends lost 0 bases at V and 6 bases at J; junction bases unmatched: 6. The CDR3 spans 15 residues. The CDR3 spells CASSPPGLASSEQYF. CDR3 DNA sequence: TGTGCCAGCTCACCACCGGGACTAGCATCTAGCGAGCAGTACTTC.

This chain links TRBV28 with TRBJ2-6; weak D call: TRBD2 (7 bases). The V gene lost 8 bases and the J gene lost 0 bases, with 14 bases spanning the gap. Per the germline V gene, CDR1 is MDHEN and CDR2 is SYDVKM. This CDR3 region has 16 residues. CDR3 DNA sequence: TGTGCCAGCGGGGGGGGCACTTACTCTGGGGCCAACGTCCTGACTTTC. Translated, it gives CASGGGTYSGANVLTF.

The chain couples TRBV20-1 to TRBJ2-7, with 7 bases identical to TRBD1. The CDR3 extends over 12 amino acids. Germline V gives CDR1 DFQATT, CDR2 SNEGSKA (reference sequence). Unmatched junction bases numbered 3, after V lost 5 bases and J lost 2 bases. The CDR3 sequence is CSAWTGTYEQYF. CDR3 DNA sequence: TGCAGTGCTTGGACAGGAACCTACGAGCAGTACTTC.

This chain joins TRBV7-2 and TRBJ2-7, with D uncertain. Trimming took off 5 bases at V and 3 bases at J, with 14 bases between the two ends. Germline values: CDR1 SGHTA, CDR2 FQGNSA. The CDR3 totals 14 residues. CDR3 nucleotide sequence: TGTGCCAGCAGCCCACGCGAAGGGAACTACGAGCAGTACTTC. This gives the protein CASSPREGNYEQYF.

The gene calls are TRBV6-6 and TRBJ2-3, with D perhaps TRBD1 (5 bases). V was clipped by 3 bases and J by 8 bases, with 9 bases between them. The length of the CDR3 is 12 residues. Germline V gene sequence: CDR1 MNHNY, CDR2 SVGAGI (reference sequence). CDR3 loop: CASSYTRATQYF. The CDR3 DNA is TGTGCCAGCAGTTATACCAGGGCTACGCAGTATTTT.

The chain carries TRBV5-1 and TRBJ2-5, with a weak D call TRBD2 (6 bases). The CDR3 contains 13 residues. V lost 3 bases to trimming and J lost 1 base, with 7 bases between them. Germline CDR1 SGHRS, CDR2 YFSETQ. Here the CDR3 DNA reads TGCGCCAGCAGCTGGGACTTCCAAGAGACCCAGTACTTC. This codes for CASSWDFQETQYF.

The rearrangement links TRBV3-1 to TRBJ1-2; possibly TRBD1 for D (6 bases). V shed 3 bases and J shed 8 bases, with 19 bases lying between them. The CDR3 has 15 amino acids. Per germline, CDR1 LGHDT and CDR2 YNNKEL (reference sequence). The CDR3, as DNA: TGTGCCAGCAGCCACGATACCGGGGCCAGGGGAGGCTACACCTTC. Amino acids: CASSHDTGARGGYTF.

The chain carries TRBV27 and TRBJ2-3; 9 bases match TRBD2. V lost 6 bases to trimming and J lost 6 bases; unmatched junction nucleotides: 10. There are 15 residues in the CDR3. Germline CDR1 MNHEY, CDR2 SMNVEV (reference sequence). The CDR3 nucleotides are TGTGCCAGCAGCGGAGGCGGGAGGGCCCCGGATACGCAGTATTTT. This translates into CASSGGGRAPDTQYF.